This T cell receptor beta chain was obtained from a study of blood T cell repertoires in COVID-19. Overall study context: Samples representing acute and convalescent COVID-19 were sourced from the United States, Italy and Spain. T cells, B-cell-depleted T cells, or PBMCs supplied cDNA or gDNA.

One Seattle source followed patients from active infection through their disease course. This clone was found once. Data came from immunoSEQ multiplex PCR; TCRdb stores just in-frame clones and leaves some out. The sample has fewer than 700,000 clones; roughly 89% are singletons. Germline V CDR1 and CDR2: MDHEN, SYDVKM. CDR3 length: 16 amino acids. The trim removed 4 bases at V and 1 base at J, leaving 6 bases unmatched. The TCR was taken from a woman aged 50 to 60 with COVID-19, enrolled during active disease. The chain combines TRBV28 with TRBJ2-5; 10 bases agree with TRBD1. Sequencing was done on a sample of peripheral blood. The chain's CDR3 is CASSSTDRGLQETQYF. The DNA of the CDR3 is TGTGCCAGCAGTTCGACCGACAGGGGGCTCCAAGAGACCCAGTACTTC.